This TCR beta chain was profiled in a study of blood T cell repertoires in COVID-19. The wider study: The samples span acute and convalescent COVID-19 from the United States, Italy and Spain. PBMCs, B-cell-depleted T cells, or T cells were the source of the cDNA or gDNA that made up the material.

The CDR3 is 14 amino acids. The V and J ends lost 7 bases and 6 bases respectively, with 13 bases between them. The germline CDR1 and CDR2 sequences are SNHLY and FYNNEI. Repertoires were generated with immunoSEQ multiplex PCR, while TCRdb's copy carries only in-frame clones and drops some. The profile shows roughly 200,000 clones, approximately 88% of them singletons. Sequencing was carried out using peripheral blood. The sequence was collected from a woman aged 25 to 39 with acute or convalescent COVID-19. This chain joins TRBV2 and TRBJ1-6, with D perhaps matching TRBD1 (5 bases). CDR3 nucleotide sequence: TGTGCCAGCAAGATCGGGGGGTCTAATTCACCCCTCCACTTT. As protein: CASKIGGSNSPLHF.